What follows describes a single T cell receptor beta chain. Which antigen it targets is not known. No base-level quality is on record; no much larger clone is a single base apart. This entry is derived from a study of blood T cell repertoires in COVID-19 (TCRdb year 2020). With regard to the full study: Samples covering the acute and convalescent phases of COVID-19 were provided by collaborators in the United States, Italy and Spain. The prospective study material was composed of cDNA or gDNA derived from T cells, B-cell-depleted T cells, or PBMCs. The dataset comprised deeply sampled blood TCRbeta repertoires from subjects exposed to, actively infected with, or recovered from COVID-19. A freely available public database, intended as a resource for researchers studying the immune response to SARS-CoV-2, is where the repertoires were released. The samples were drawn from two sources: the first 160 participants of the ongoing ImmuneRACE study, and about 1,300 subjects contributed by 6 global collaborators. Sample metadata almost always included a de-identified subject ID, COVID-19 status, age in years and sex. Where available, HLA class I and class II types were obtained from metadata supplied by the sample provider rather than from assay-based typing.

General findings and caveats noted by the study authors: The quantity of clinical and demographic metadata differed by source and by participant and was supplied without curation.

The collaborating institutions used their own protocols to collect whole blood in K2EDTA tubes. For TCRbeta analysis, collaborator samples were shipped as frozen whole blood, as isolated PBMCs, or as DNA extracted from either sample type. The immunoSEQ Assay, a bias-controlled multiplex PCR, was used to amplify TCRbeta CDR3 regions from genomic DNA. The study's own analysis went as follows. The number of nucleated cells in each sample was estimated by amplification of reference gene primers within the assay. To quantify the absolute abundance of each unique TCRbeta CDR3 rearrangement, sequence reads were collapsed and filtered. For each sample, productive Simpson clonality was calculated by taking the square root of Simpson's diversity index across productive rearrangements. TCRdb took over this immuneACCESS table, retaining in-frame rearrangements with V and J assigned. Such tables are incomplete; in checked studies, under half of the missing clones stem from an unresolved V gene, and the remainder is unexplained. The V and J calls and clone size were taken over from that table, and D and trimming were inferred from the DNA. Recorded for this sample are about 250,000 clones; about four fifths of them occurred a single time. The ten largest clones take up more than 6.5% of the sample.

The CDR3 holds 12 amino acids from the cysteine to the phenylalanine. This entry keeps only the CDR3 DNA: 36 bases, framed from base 1. Cut back by 7 bases and 3 bases, the V and J ends lie 10 bases apart. CDR1 and CDR2 (SEHNR, FQNEAQ) derive from the germline V gene (reference sequence). This chain joins TRBV7-9 to TRBJ2-7; matching of 6 bases hints at TRBD1 as the D gene. The clonotype originates from a man between 35 and 55 years old with active or convalescent COVID-19. Sequencing input: peripheral blood. The DNA reads TGTGCCAGCACTCAGGGGCGCTACGAGCAGTACTTC. The translation is CASTQGRYEQYF. Supplemented by the reference TRBV7-9 and TRBJ2-7 proteins around the CDR3, the complete variable domain is DTGVSQNPRHKITKRGQNVTFRCDPISEHNRLYWYRQTLGQGPEFLTYFQNEAQLEKSRLLSDRFSAERPKGSFSTLEIQRTEQGDSAMYLCASTQGRYEQYFGPGTRLTVT.